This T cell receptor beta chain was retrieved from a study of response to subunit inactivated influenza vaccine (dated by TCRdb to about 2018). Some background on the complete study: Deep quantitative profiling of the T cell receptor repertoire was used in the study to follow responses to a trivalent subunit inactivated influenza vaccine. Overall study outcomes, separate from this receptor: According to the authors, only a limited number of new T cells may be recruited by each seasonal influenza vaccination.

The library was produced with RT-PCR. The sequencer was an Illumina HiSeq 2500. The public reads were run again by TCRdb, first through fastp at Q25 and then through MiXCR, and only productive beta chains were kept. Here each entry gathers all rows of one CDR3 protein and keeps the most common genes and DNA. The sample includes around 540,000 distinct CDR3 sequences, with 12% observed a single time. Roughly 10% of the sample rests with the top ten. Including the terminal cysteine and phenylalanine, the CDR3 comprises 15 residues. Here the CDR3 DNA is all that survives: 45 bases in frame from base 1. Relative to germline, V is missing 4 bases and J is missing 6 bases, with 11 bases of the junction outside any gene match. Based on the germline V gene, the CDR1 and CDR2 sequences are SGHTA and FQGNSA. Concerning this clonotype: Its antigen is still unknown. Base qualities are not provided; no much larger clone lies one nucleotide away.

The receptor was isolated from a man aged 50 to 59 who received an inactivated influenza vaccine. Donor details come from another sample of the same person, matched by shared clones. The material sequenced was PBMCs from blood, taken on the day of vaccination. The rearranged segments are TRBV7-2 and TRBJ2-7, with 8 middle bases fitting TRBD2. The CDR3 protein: CASSSGGIGGGEQYF. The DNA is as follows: TGTGCCAGCAGCTCGGGGGGGATCGGGGGCGGCGAGCAGTACTTC.